These 2 T cell receptor beta chains share one sample of origin, sequenced in a study of cytomegalovirus exposure and HLA in healthy donors (TCRdb year 2017). The library was built by means of the immunoSEQ multiplex PCR assay. A mixture of 60 forward primers for TCR Vbeta segments and 13 reverse primers for TCR Jbeta segments was used in the multiplex PCR. The source is immuneACCESS, and TCRdb retained only in-frame sequences with V and J called. Part of the clones is not carried over; for the studies checked, unresolved V genes explain less than half of this, and the remainder is unexplained. The table for this sample lists approximately 120,000 clones; approximately 81% of them were counted only once. Jointly, the top ten make up approximately 4% of the sample. Sequencing input: PBMCs. These receptors were taken from a man in his late teens or twenties in good health and CMV-seropositive.

The chain links TRBV7-2 to TRBJ1-1; TRBD1 agrees at 8 bases. Looked up from germline, CDR1 is SGHTA and CDR2 is FQGNSA. The V and J ends lost 5 bases and 0 bases, in that order; junction bases with no gene match: 5. This CDR3 has 15 amino acids. CDR3 sequence: CASSKTGVMNTEAFF. CDR3 sequence (DNA): TGTGCCAGCAGCAAGACAGGGGTAATGAACACTGAAGCTTTCTTT.

The V gene is TRBV6-6, the J gene TRBJ1-5; D gene uncertain. Germline loops: CDR1 MNHNY, CDR2 SVGAGI (reference sequence). The CDR3 is 15 residues long. The V end lost 3 bases, the J end lost 0 bases, and 9 bases lay between the germline ends. Here the CDR3 reads CASSYLENSNQPQHF. The CDR3 nucleotides read TGTGCCAGCAGTTATCTAGAGAATAGCAATCAGCCCCAGCATTTT.